This TCR beta chain was obtained from a study of shared T cell receptors in the human thymus (dated by TCRdb to the early 2020s). Broadly, across the study: The study examined how self-reactive, shared T-cell receptor alpha chains are generated in the human thymus.

The library came from the immunoSEQ multiplex PCR assay. The table was pulled from immuneACCESS by TCRdb, which kept in-frame rearrangements only. Such tables lose some clones; where checked, under half of the loss comes from unresolved V genes, and the rest has no known cause. The sample table shows hundreds of thousands of clones, and approximately 87% are seen once. The ten largest account for 0.009% to 0.0095% of the sample. As to this clone: The clone's antigen remains unknown. No much larger clone exists at a distance of one base, and base qualities are not known.

The data were also submitted as part of a second study, on human thymus T cells. The second publication reports: Donors were immunologically healthy infants undergoing open corrective cardiac surgery for congenital heart defects in Finland. Thymus tissue was collected as surgical resects that were removed during corrective cardiac surgery. V and J gene segment usage appeared biased in both thymic and peripheral blood repertoires. According to the related research, thymic TCR repertoires were highly overlapping among unrelated individuals. The study described the TCR alpha and beta repertoires in roughly 8 infant thymus samples and a few matching peripheral blood samples. The infant donors were roughly 7 to 244 days old, and the cohort included about 6 males and two females. Thymocytes were mechanically released from the tissue and were stored as pellets of about 9-33 million cells at -70 degrees C. A QIAsymphony instrument was used to extract genomic DNA from the frozen cell pellets. The immunoSEQ multiplex PCR assay was used to amplify the TCRB and TCRAD loci from a standardized quantity of quality-controlled genomic DNA. Amplicons spanned the V(D)J region at a length sufficient to cover the CDR3 and identify V and J genes. Through the commercial immunoSEQ service, the amplicons were sequenced on an Illumina platform. Primer bias and sequencing errors were corrected as previously described, and TCRAD and TCRB definitions were based on the IMGT database. Repertoires were analysed with immunoSEQ Analyzer 3.0 and VDJTools, covering basic statistics, V/J segment usage, diversity estimates, rarefaction and pairwise overlap. To estimate diversity, the Chao1, ChaoE, Efron-Thisted, Shannon and inverse Simpson indices were applied, and diversity was also estimated on datasets down-sampled to the smallest sample. Repertoire overlap was determined by strict matching of CDR3 nucleotide sequence, V gene and J gene, and Jaccard-based multidimensional scaling clustering was applied. Thymus samples yielded on average about 810,000 unique TCRB clonotypes, compared with 70,000 to 85,000 from blood samples.

This TCR derives from a boy younger than two with a congenital heart defect. Donor details come from another sample of the same person, matched by shared clones. Sequences were obtained from thymocytes.

The CDR3 corresponds to CASSAELAGYQETQYF. The DNA sequence reads TGTGCCAGCAGCGCGGAACTAGCGGGGTACCAAGAGACCCAGTACTTC. This receptor chain uses TRBV7-9 and TRBJ2-5; the junction holds 10 bases that match TRBD2. V loses 5 bases at its end and J loses 0 bases; junction bases beyond the gene matches: 6. The CDR3 numbers 16 residues from cysteine through phenylalanine. The kept DNA is CDR3 alone, 48 bases in frame from the first base. From a lookup of the germline V gene (reference sequence), CDR1 and CDR2 are SEHNR and FQNEAQ.